This T cell receptor (beta chain) was obtained from a study of blood T cell repertoires in COVID-19. Overall study context: Whether acute or convalescent, the COVID-19 samples came from the United States, Italy and Spain. PBMCs, B-cell-depleted T cells, or T cells provided the cDNA or gDNA that made up the material.

Measured with immunoSEQ multiplex PCR; TCRdb has only the in-frame clones, and not every one. This table holds about 270,000 clones, about 87% found once. The study recruited people aged about 18 to 95 years across 20 to 30 US areas. The V end lost 2 bases, the J end lost 2 bases, and 10 bases lay between the germline ends. Germline lookup yields CDR1 MNHEY and CDR2 SVGAGI. The CDR3 has 15 amino acids. This clone was seen once. This chain joins TRBV6-5 and TRBJ1-5; D is uncertain. The TCR comes from a woman in her 30s with acute COVID-19. The sequenced sample was PBMCs or T cells enriched from blood (not recorded which). CDR3 protein: CASSYGVGGNQPQHF. The CDR3, as DNA: TGTGCCAGCAGTTACGGAGTTGGTGGCAATCAGCCCCAGCATTTT.